This paragraph covers one TCR beta chain sequence. What it binds is not known. This sample is part of a study of a mutant IDH1 vaccine in newly diagnosed glioma. As for the study in general: Scheduled for weeks 1, 3, 5, 7, 11, 15, 19 and 23, eight vaccinations were given to patients. Among treated patients, around 62% were male and around 38% female, and mean age was approximately 40 years.

Trimming took 1 base from V and 1 from J, leaving 12 bases between them. CDR1 is SGHAT, CDR2 FQNNGV, per germline. There are 16 residues in the CDR3. The time point denotes: week 23, last vaccination. Each dose of the vaccine consisted of 300 ug of mutant IDH1 20-mer peptide, with topical imiquimod. Sequenced by immunoSEQ multiplex PCR; TCRdb stores in-frame clones only, minus some. The sample lists about 38,000 clones, roughly four fifths occurring once. The specimen comprised PBMCs, sampled from a glioma patient whose treatment included an IDH1 peptide vaccine. The clonotype comes from a man aged 40-50 years with glioma. The rearrangement links TRBV11-2 to TRBJ2-3; D remains ambiguous. CDR3 bases: TGTGCCAGCAGCTTAGCCATTCTAGTAGGCACAGATACGCAGTATTTT. Translation gives CASSLAILVGTDTQYF.